These 22 T cell receptor beta chains originate from one sample sequenced in a study of identical twins. In TCRdb, the 5' RACE reads were re-called with MiXCR into one record per CDR3 protein. The table lists 600,000 to 850,000 distinct CDR3 sequences, roughly 18% of them singletons. The same specimen was also included in a second study, on T cells expressing NK-cell markers.

The material sequenced was PBMCs. The receptor source for this set is a woman in her late teens or twenties in good health.

This clonotype was observed a handful of times. This rearrangement joins TRBV4-3 to TRBJ2-1; TRBD2 agrees at 13 bases. J was trimmed by 8 bases and V by 0 bases; bases with no gene match: 7. Germline CDR1 LGHNA, CDR2 YSLEER. The CDR3 spans 17 residues. The CDR3 DNA follows: TGCGCCAGCAGCCAAGAGATGGGGACTAGCGGGAACCATGAGCAGTTCTTC. Translation gives CASSQEMGTSGNHEQFF.

A few counts support this clonotype. The J gene is TRBJ2-1, the V gene TRBV9; weak D call: TRBD1 (5 bases). CDR1 and CDR2 (germline): SGDLS, YYNGEE. V shed 0 bases and J shed 8 bases, with 12 bases lying between them. The CDR3 totals 14 residues. The CDR3 reads CASSVGPGWDEQFF. The CDR3 DNA is TGTGCCAGCAGCGTAGGTCCAGGGTGGGATGAGCAGTTCTTC.

This chain joins TRBV6-2 or TRBV6-3 and TRBJ1-5; the match to TRBD1 covers 8 bases. The V gene's germline CDR1 is MNHEY and CDR2 SVGEGT. Germline trimming cut 8 bases from V and 6 bases from J; bases unmatched to any gene: 6. This CDR3 has 13 amino acids. In DNA, the CDR3 is TGTGCCAGCGACAGGGGTTGGGGTCAGCCCCAGCATTTT. It codes for CASDRGWGQPQHF.

This clonotype was observed a handful of times. The chain couples TRBV4-3 to TRBJ2-2; TRBD1 matches 7 bases. With 3 bases clipped from V and 5 bases from J, the junction kept 6 bases outside the gene matches. The germline gives CDR1 LGHNA, CDR2 YSLEER. There are 15 residues in the CDR3. CDR3 amino acids: CASSHGDRATGELFF. The DNA of the CDR3 is TGCGCCAGCAGCCACGGTGACAGGGCGACCGGGGAGCTGTTTTTT.

The genes are TRBV18 and TRBJ1-5; a possible D gene is TRBD1 (5 bases). Germline V gene sequence: CDR1 KGHSH, CDR2 LQKENI. This CDR3 region has 14 residues. V lost 4 bases and J lost 13, with 20 bases in between. The CDR3: CASSLLDSPLNQHF. CDR3 in DNA: TGTGCCAGCTCACTCTTAGACAGTCCTCTAAATCAGCATTTT.

The chain recombines TRBV12-3 or TRBV12-4 with TRBJ2-3; no clear D. V was clipped by 5 bases and J by 3 bases, with 12 bases between them. CDR3 length: 14 residues. The DNA for the CDR3 is TGTGCCAGCAGTAGTAATGCGAGGACAGATACGCAGTATTTT. Protein product: CASSSNARTDTQYF.

This clonotype has only a few counts. This sequence joins TRBV12-3 or TRBV12-4 and TRBJ2-2; the match to TRBD2 covers 12 bases. The length of the CDR3 is 19 residues. Trimming cost V 8 bases and J 4 bases; bases outside gene matches: 17. Here the CDR3 reads CASRPHGLAGGLGTGELFF. In DNA form, the CDR3 reads TGTGCCAGCCGACCTCACGGGCTAGCGGGGGGGCTGGGCACCGGGGAGCTGTTTTTT.

This chain connects TRBV12-3 or TRBV12-4 to TRBJ2-7; D ambiguous. V was shortened by 5 bases and J by 2 bases, with 10 bases between the two germline ends. The CDR3 sequence is 13 residues long. The CDR3: CASSPPDPYEQYF. CDR3 DNA sequence: TGTGCCAGCAGTCCACCAGATCCCTACGAGCAGTACTTC.

The chain joins TRBV7-7 to TRBJ2-2; 7 bases line up with TRBD2. The CDR3 runs to 15 residues. The J segment lost 4 bases and the V segment lost 5 bases, leaving 7 bases of the junction unmatched. Germline V gene lookup returns CDR1 SSHAT and CDR2 FNYEAQ (reference sequence). For the CDR3, the DNA is TGTGCCAGCAGCCCGAGCGGGACGGGCACCGGGGAGCTGTTTTTT. Encoded protein: CASSPSGTGTGELFF.

This clonotype was seen many times. The V call is TRBV5-6, the J call TRBJ1-2; D gene uncertain. V was cut by 0 bases and J by 2 bases, with 8 bases left in between. Germline CDR1 and CDR2: SGHDT and YYEEEE. The CDR3 consists of 14 residues. CDR3 sequence: CASSLARRNYGYTF. CDR3 bases: TGTGCCAGCAGCTTGGCCCGGCGAAACTATGGCTACACCTTC.

V gene TRBV19 combines with J gene TRBJ2-7, with a weak D call TRBD1 (6 bases). CDR3 size: 14 residues. Germline V lookup: CDR1 LNHDA, CDR2 SQIVND (reference sequence). Deletions cut 8 bases from V and 0 bases from J, with 14 bases between. The CDR3 loop reads CASAIGGSSYEQYF. In DNA form, the CDR3 reads TGTGCCAGTGCCATAGGGGGATCCTCCTACGAGCAGTACTTC.

This clonotype was seen repeatedly, ten times or more. This sequence joins TRBV6-2 or TRBV6-3 and TRBJ1-1, with D possibly matching TRBD1 (5 bases). Trimming took 5 bases from V and 1 from J, leaving 11 bases between them. CDR3 length equals 14 residues. Germline V gives CDR1 MNHEY, CDR2 SVGEGT. CDR3 sequence reads: CASSLRGSNTEAFF. CDR3 bases: TGTGCCAGCAGTCTAAGGGGATCGAACACTGAAGCTTTCTTT.

V gene TRBV24-1 combines with J gene TRBJ1-4; a possible D gene is TRBD1 (6 bases). This CDR3 spans 15 amino acids. The germline V gene has CDR1 KGHDR and CDR2 SFDVKD. The germline V and J ends were trimmed by 4 bases and 0 bases, with 8 bases remaining between them. The CDR3 nucleotides read TGTGCCACCAGTGACGACAGGCCAACTAATGAAAAACTGTTTTTT. Its translation is CATSDDRPTNEKLFF.

The chain joins TRBV5-6 to TRBJ1-6; D possibly corresponds to TRBD1 (6 bases). CDR3 size: 14 residues. V was pared by 3 bases and J by 7 bases, with 11 bases between. CDR1 and CDR2 from the germline V gene are SGHDT and YYEEEE. This chain's CDR3 is CASSSRDINSPLHF. Here the CDR3 DNA reads TGTGCCAGCAGCTCTCGGGACATAAATTCACCCCTCCACTTT.

The chain recombines TRBV11-2 with TRBJ2-1; tentatively, D is TRBD2 (7 bases). With 5 bases removed from V and 1 base from J, the gap between germline ends came to 15 bases. Germline values: CDR1 SGHAT, CDR2 FQNNGV. The CDR3 is 16 residues long. The CDR3 loop is CASSVFGGRSYNEQFF. The CDR3 DNA sequence: TGTGCCAGCAGCGTATTCGGGGGGCGATCCTACAATGAGCAGTTCTTC.

CDR3 sequence reads: CASSPRQESEKGEAFF. CDR3 DNA: TGTGCCAGCAGTCCTCGACAGGAGTCTGAAAAGGGGGAAGCTTTCTTT. The chain carries TRBV12-3 or TRBV12-4 and TRBJ1-1, with D possibly TRBD1 on 6 matching bases. The CDR3 is made up of 16 amino acids. Between the trimmed V and J ends, which lost 5 bases and 8 bases, there was a span of 24 bases.

The chain recombines TRBV2 with TRBJ2-3; TRBD2 matches at 7 bases. The CDR3 runs 14 residues. V lost 7 bases to trimming and J lost 1 base; unmatched junction nucleotides: 5. Germline-derived CDR1 and CDR2 are SNHLY and FYNNEI. CDR3 nucleotide sequence: TGTGCCAGCATAGCCGGGAGGCGCACAGATACGCAGTATTTT. This sequence encodes CASIAGRRTDTQYF. Combining the CDR3 with reference TRBV2 and TRBJ2-3 gives the whole variable domain EPEVTQTPSHQVTQMGQEVILRCVPISNHLYFYWYRQILGQKVEFLVSFYNNEISEKSEIFDDQFSVERPDGSNFTLKIRSTKLEDSAMYFCASIAGRRTDTQYFGPGTRLTVL.

The chain is built from TRBV9 and TRBJ2-1; no clear D. The CDR3 consists of 15 residues. Per germline, CDR1 SGDLS and CDR2 YYNGEE. The V end was cut by 4 bases, the J end by 2 bases, with 13 bases between. This chain's CDR3 is CASSPRTLPYNEQFF. In nucleotides, the CDR3 is TGTGCCAGCAGCCCCCGGACCTTGCCCTACAATGAGCAGTTCTTC.

This clonotype has ten or more counts. This rearrangement joins TRBV12-3 or TRBV12-4 to TRBJ1-2, with D tentatively TRBD1 (5 bases). The V gene lost 5 bases and the J gene lost 8 bases, with 18 bases spanning the gap. The CDR3 spans 14 residues. CDR3 DNA sequence: TGTGCCAGCAGTACCCCAGGGAGCTATGGAGGCTACACCTTC. This encodes CASSTPGSYGGYTF.

There are a few counts of this clonotype. The gene calls are TRBV12-3 or TRBV12-4 and TRBJ1-1, with TRBD1 matching over 8 bases. V shed 2 bases, J shed 10 bases, and the junction held 6 bases outside the gene matches. The CDR3 covers 13 residues. Written as DNA, the CDR3 is TGTGCCAGCAGTTTAAGGGACAGGAGAAGAGCTTTCTTT. Its translation: CASSLRDRRRAFF.

The gene calls are TRBV5-5 and TRBJ2-1; 11 bases match TRBD2. This CDR3 region has 16 residues. V lost 4 bases and J lost 8; bases outside the gene matches: 11. Germline V gives CDR1 SGHKS, CDR2 YYEKEE (reference sequence). CDR3 in amino acids: CASSLKTSGIIDEQFF. The DNA for the CDR3 is TGTGCCAGCAGCCTCAAGACTAGCGGGATAATCGATGAGCAGTTCTTC.

This clonotype was recorded at least ten times. The gene calls are TRBV12-3 or TRBV12-4 and TRBJ2-2, with 7 bases aligning to TRBD1. The ends lost 6 bases at V and 1 base at J; junction bases unmatched: 2. CDR3 length equals 14 residues. The DNA for the CDR3 is TGTGCCAGCAGCGGGACAGTGAACACCGGGGAGCTGTTTTTT. Encoded protein: CASSGTVNTGELFF.